This T cell receptor beta chain appears in the sequencing data of a study of neurological immune-mediated disorders. Study outcomes and limitations: Expanded clones shared no identical CDR3 amino acid sequences across subjects, which suggested private TCR-beta repertoires in all groups. The study found the most TCR clonal expansion in HTLV-1-associated myelopathy and the least in multiple sclerosis, below healthy controls.

Volunteers from a blood bank in Maryland, USA, made up the healthy controls. The CDR3 length is 14 residues. Looked up from germline, CDR1 is DFQATT and CDR2 is SNEGSKA (reference sequence). The junction had 4 bases not matched to a gene; V was cut back by 4 bases and J by 5 bases. This clonotype was observed many times. Its antigen is as yet unknown. 5'RACE with 10-nucleotide random UMIs produced the cDNA. TCRdb fed the 5' RACE reads into MiXCR, producing one record per CDR3 protein. The sample contains just under 45,000 distinct CDR3 sequences, roughly an eighth of which appear only once. The rearrangement joins TRBV20-1 to TRBJ2-4, with 11 bases lining up with TRBD2. Sequencing was performed on PBMCs. This clonotype originated in a female donor in good health. CDR3 bases: TGCAGTGCTACCCCACTAGCGGGGGAAAACATTCAGTACTTC. Translating it yields CSATPLAGENIQYF.